This entry lists 10 T cell receptor beta chains sequenced from one sample in a study of CD8 T cells in Susac syndrome. The authors reverse transcribed roughly 0.5 to 1 ug RNA with random hexamers. One entry per CDR3 protein, called by TCRdb with MiXCR from the immunoSEQ multiplex PCR reads. Seen here are 200,000 or so distinct CDR3 sequences, under 97% observed once, and the top ten hold roughly 0.095%. The sample was CD4+ T cells from PBMCs. The receptors shown here come from a human donor with multiple sclerosis.

The chain is built from TRBV9 and TRBJ2-7; D is perhaps TRBD1 (6 bases). The length of the CDR3 is 14 residues. Trimming took 4 bases from V and 4 from J, leaving 15 bases between them. From germline, CDR1 is SGDLS and CDR2 YYNGEE. The CDR3: CASSPVGASYEQYF. Written as DNA, the CDR3 is TGTGCCAGCAGCCCCGTGGGGGCCTCTTACGAGCAGTACTTC.

V usage is TRBV12-3 or TRBV12-4 and J usage is TRBJ2-3; 9 nucleotides agree with TRBD2. V lost 5 bases to trimming and J lost 6 bases; unmatched junction nucleotides: 3. The CDR3 contains 13 residues. The CDR3 sequence is CASSAGGFDTQYF. The CDR3 DNA reads as TGTGCCAGCAGTGCGGGGGGGTTTGATACGCAGTATTTT.

The V gene is TRBV29-1, the J gene TRBJ2-2, with D tentatively TRBD2 (5 bases). The V gene's germline CDR1 is SQVTM and CDR2 ANQGSEA. The V gene lost 4 bases and the J gene lost 1 base, with 10 bases spanning the gap. The CDR3 is 14 amino acids. Written as DNA, the CDR3 is TGCAGCGTTGGGCGGGCGGGGAACACCGGGGAGCTGTTTTTT. Translation: CSVGRAGNTGELFF.

The V call is TRBV7-2, the J call TRBJ2-5; 12 positions agree with TRBD2. V shed 3 bases, J shed 2 bases, and the junction held 7 bases outside the gene matches. This CDR3 spans 17 amino acids. The V gene's germline CDR1 is SGHTA and CDR2 FQGNSA. Here the CDR3 reads CASSFRLAGDLQETQYF. The CDR3 DNA sequence: TGTGCCAGCAGCTTCCGACTAGCGGGGGACTTACAAGAGACCCAGTACTTC.

The chain uses TRBV3-1 and TRBJ2-3; the D gene could be TRBD1 or TRBD2 (6 bases each). The CDR3 consists of 18 residues. Looked up from germline, CDR1 is LGHDT and CDR2 is YNNKEL (reference sequence). V dropped 1 base and J dropped 0 bases, with 17 bases sitting between them. The CDR3: CASSQGQPGAGSTDTQYF. In DNA, the CDR3 is TGTGCCAGCAGCCAAGGTCAACCGGGGGCCGGTAGCACAGATACGCAGTATTTT.

The chain combines TRBV7-2 with TRBJ2-7, with TRBD1 matching over 7 bases. This CDR3 spans 14 amino acids. V was clipped by 5 bases and J by 0 bases; unmatched bases: 4. Germline V gene lookup returns CDR1 SGHTA and CDR2 FQGNSA. The CDR3: CASSRRQGSYEQYF. DNA of the CDR3: TGTGCCAGCAGCCGACGACAGGGCTCCTACGAGCAGTACTTC.

The chain joins TRBV15 to TRBJ1-4, with TRBD1 matching over 7 bases. CDR1 is LNHNV, CDR2 YYDKDF, per germline (reference sequence). This CDR3 comprises 15 residues. The ends lost 3 bases at V and 8 bases at J; junction bases unmatched: 9. The CDR3: CATSRTGRDAEKLFF. CDR3 sequence (DNA): TGTGCCACCAGCAGGACAGGGCGTGATGCCGAAAAACTGTTTTTT.

The chain uses TRBV2 and TRBJ2-6; the D is unclear. Trimming removed 7 bases from V and 4 bases from J, with 11 bases in between. The CDR3 consists of 14 residues. Germline lookup yields CDR1 SNHLY and CDR2 FYNNEI. This chain's CDR3 is CASKGSSGANVLTF. CDR3 DNA sequence: TGTGCCAGCAAGGGAAGCTCCGGGGCCAACGTCCTGACTTTC.

This clonotype appeared once. The chain is built from TRBV28 and TRBJ1-2, with D tentatively TRBD1 (6 bases). The CDR3 covers 16 residues. Looked up from germline, CDR1 is MDHEN and CDR2 is SYDVKM. Trimming left V 2 bases short and J 0 bases short, with 13 bases between. In nucleotides, the CDR3 is TGTGCCAGCAGTTTAGGGGGGGCAGGTACTAACTATGGCTACACCTTC. Its protein product is CASSLGGAGTNYGYTF.

Worth noting for this clonotype: A junction end diverges from the germline sequence, so it may reflect a read error. This chain uses TRBV30 with TRBJ1-2; TRBD1 is a possible D gene (6 bases). The CDR3 covers 13 residues. CDR1 GTSNPN and CDR2 SVGIG come from the germline V gene (reference sequence). The CDR3 is CAWSVGGRRVTHF. CDR3 nucleotides: TGTGCCTGGAGTGTAGGGGGGCGGCGGGTTACCCATTTC.